The T cell receptor beta chain under discussion was sequenced for a study of cytomegalovirus exposure and HLA in healthy donors. The PCR contained 60 Vbeta and 13 Jbeta primers. Sequencing was performed with immunoSEQ multiplex PCR; in TCRdb, only in-frame clones are kept and a portion is missing. The table lists around 120,000 clones, approximately 81% of them singletons. CDR1 is SGHNT and CDR2 is YYREEE in the germline V gene (reference sequence). The CDR3 length is 15 residues. V dropped 3 bases and J dropped 5; count of bases not matched to a gene: 10. The chain uses TRBV5-4 and TRBJ1-2; 7 bases align to TRBD1. Sequenced: PBMCs. The TCR was taken from a man in his late teens or twenties in good health and CMV-seronegative. CDR3 protein: CASSSVPGQIYGYTF. The DNA for the CDR3 is TGTGCCAGCAGCTCCGTACCGGGACAGATTTATGGCTACACCTTC.